The TCR beta chain described here comes from a study of cytomegalovirus exposure and HLA in healthy donors (dated 2017 in TCRdb). Concerning the study at large: An earlier analysis of approximately 550 of the donors reported 276 Gb of sequence data and 100 million to 140 million unique TCR beta sequences from roughly 200 million T cells. Approximately 300 gigabases of sequencing data and around 85 million unique TCR sequences made up an early release that covered about 640 HLA-typed donors. Of the 300 to 500 genotyped donors, 81% were placed in the genetic ancestry cluster associated with self-reported Caucasian donors. The study aimed to test whether cataloging public T cell receptors could reveal signatures of past pathogen exposure. The study used immunosequencing to profile the T cell repertoires of approximately 640 subjects and linked those repertoires to cytomegalovirus serostatus. Besides the first cohort of around 700 subjects, a separate validation cohort made up of roughly 120 different subjects was used. To predict cytomegalovirus infection status, the study combined high-throughput TCR immunosequencing, statistical association of individual TCRs with disease status, and machine learning. A later analysis re-examined previously published TCR beta repertoires from over 500 donors and added high-resolution HLA genotyping to investigate patterns of TCR occurrence. The later analysis used no new phenotypic data to find candidate immune exposures, relying instead on TCR beta sequences and their occurrence across donors. To decide whether each TCR beta V gene segment behaved as functional or pseudogenic, an earlier analysis of approximately 590 of the donors relied on high-throughput TCR beta sequencing. Donor age, sex, ethnicity and CMV serostatus were collected together with the repertoire data. Genome-wide SNP genotypes for about three fifths of the 666 donors were used in a later genetic analysis, which treated that subset as a discovery cohort. All discovery cohort repertoires had been generated on a single sequencing platform. HLA typing included class I and class II loci at four-digit resolution. The number of donors typed differed by locus, with 629-630 for A, B, C, DRB1 and DQB1, around 500 for DQA1, nearly 610 for DPA1, and 400 to 490 for DPB1. Four or five DR-DQ haplotypes were handled as single units for association and clustering because linkage in the cohort was strong. Among about 370 genotyped donors of the cohort, an average of around 250,000 unique TCR beta nucleotide sequences was sequenced per donor, of which about 19% were non-productive.

General conclusions and limits of the study: While some public TCRs were present in many individuals, most TCR sequences turned up only very rarely across donors. HLA typing was unavailable for some donors at each locus, so association tests used only the typed subset. Most CMV-associated TCR beta chains appeared to be HLA-restricted in a later analysis, and the HLA associations seemed to be driven largely by CMV exposure. In a later analysis, the rate of TCR association differed among HLA loci, with DRB1 alleles having the most associated TCRs and HLA-C alleles having the fewest. V-gene and J-gene trimming of TCR beta chains was associated with a missense DCLRE1C variant in a later genetic analysis, and the association was replicated in an independent cohort. Roughly uniform sequencing depth across donors was assumed in presence/absence analyses, although this assumption may not hold. The study listed 150 to 200 TCR beta chains as associated with cytomegalovirus. This cohort had only TCR beta chains sequenced, and the lack of alpha or paired-chain data limited which features could be detected. According to the authors, the approach could potentially be generalized to other disease states and immunological phenotypes. Linkage disequilibrium might explain the correlated functional status among segregating V segments, but an unknown experimental factor could not be ruled out. A further reported finding was that TCR beta sequences accurately predicted the HLA-A and HLA-B alleles for most subjects in the first cohort. Immune exposure information for the cohort was limited to CMV serostatus. A cluster of highly shared sequence variants was judged likely to represent a technical artifact of the sequencing pipeline. At a false discovery rate of 0.05, a later analysis linked 16,951 TCR beta sequences to specific HLA alleles. A later genetic analysis reported fewer N-insertions in productive TCRs among donors in an Asian-associated ancestry cluster than the roughly 650-donor mean. A later analysis found that HLA-associated TCR beta chains were more clonally expanded and had lower generation probabilities than equally common non-associated chains. In vitro tests confirmed that a few of the cytomegalovirus-associated TCR beta chains recognize cytomegalovirus antigens. Because counts were too low, roughly 18 rarely observed V segments, including chromosome 9 orphons, were left out of the earlier analysis of 587 of the donors. In a later analysis, several top co-occurrence clusters were reported to appear linked to parvovirus B19, influenza, CMV and Epstein-Barr virus. When HLA alleles, especially DR and DQ, strongly co-occurred, attributing TCR associations to individual alleles was difficult. Some IMGT-functional V segments, including TRBV6-2 and TRBV6-3, could not be distinguished by the 87-base-pair reads and were therefore excluded. Broadly in line with IMGT annotations, most TCR beta V segments showed up in productive rearrangements about 87% or about 30% of the time in an earlier analysis of around 600 of the donors. The classifier was reported to diagnose cytomegalovirus status with high specificity and sensitivity in both the original cohort and the validation cohort.

The cohort was made up of several hundred healthy bone marrow donors. Cohort members were all nominally healthy when sampled, although unrecorded immune exposures were likely present. The donor was CMV seronegative and belonged to the group of 350 or so seronegative cohort members. Every donor gave a peripheral blood sample, and the peripheral blood mononuclear cells from that sample were used for TCR beta sequencing. Genomic DNA was extracted from the blood cell samples with the Qiagen DNeasy Blood Extraction Kit. Library preparation employed the immunoSEQ multiplex PCR assay. The multiplex PCR relied on a mix of 60 forward primers for TCR Vbeta segments and 13 reverse primers for TCR Jbeta segments. The CDR3 region of rearranged TCR beta genes was amplified from genomic DNA with a multiplex PCR assay. The amplified TCR beta libraries were sequenced on the Illumina HiSeq System as 87-base-pair reads. The authors' analysis ran thus. In a later analysis, tens of millions of unique TCR beta chains were counted across the 500 to 850 repertoires, and some 10 million of these chains were shared by at least two donors. A nearest-neighbor algorithm error-corrected the raw reads and collapsed the reads into unique sequences, merging closely related sequences to remove PCR and sequencing errors. V, D and J gene segments were assigned by aligning CDR3 sequences to IMGT reference sequences. For a sequence to be retained, a match of at least six nucleotides to both a V gene segment and a J gene segment was required. Rearrangements were called productive when the CDR3 lacked stop codons and stayed in frame with V and J; all others were non-productive. CDR3 was defined according to IMGT convention as the region running from the second conserved V-encoded cysteine to the conserved J-encoded phenylalanine. In an earlier analysis of roughly 610 of the donors, sequences lacking an unambiguous match to a single V gene segment were excluded. An earlier analysis of some 610 of the donors called V segments functional above 56.7% productive rearrangements and segregating when the between-donor standard deviation exceeded 5%. A statistical classification framework was built for diagnosing cytomegalovirus status from the catalog of TCR beta chain sequences. In a later analysis, TCR nucleotide sequences were compared against IMGT/GENE-DB human TR gene sequences so that V and J genes could be assigned. Using the TCRdist pipeline, a later analysis assigned CDR3 sequences along with most-parsimonious VDJ recombination scenarios. In a later analysis, every TCR beta chain was defined by the combination of its CDR3 amino acid sequence and its V-gene family, and reads without a unique V-gene family were dropped. To address suspected cross-contamination and a sequencing artifact, a later analysis removed under 600 highly shared, low-generation-probability nucleotide sequences. A later analysis calculated a clonal expansion index for each public chain from normalized within-repertoire ranks of inferred template counts. In a later analysis, generation probabilities were computed with a VDJ recombination model fitted to out-of-frame rearrangements, and the resulting probabilities were checked against IGoR. Hypergeometric tests were used in a later analysis to score TCR-TCR, TCR-HLA and TCR-CMV co-occurrence, with a repertoire-size bias correction applied to the TCR pairs. In a later analysis, false discovery rates were estimated by permuting HLA or CMV assignments 20 times. In a later analysis, co-occurring TCRs were grouped using DBSCAN, and TCRdist sequence similarity was added for clustering within HLA-allele-positive subsets. For co-occurrence clustering, repertoires with fewer than 30,000 or more than 120,000 public chains were excluded, along with several repertoires with anomalous nucleotide sharing. Imported from immuneACCESS, the table was reduced by TCRdb to in-frame sequences with V and J called. These copies leave out some clones; in studies compared against another copy, an unresolved V gene accounts for under half, and the cause of the remainder is not known. V and J calls and clone size come straight from that table; D and trimming were deduced from the DNA. The sample table records roughly 170,000 clones; 60% to 85% of these occur just once. The ten largest clonotypes hold 0.7% to 0.8% of the sample.

Concerning this clone itself: The antigen this receptor binds is unknown. Base qualities are not recorded, but no much larger clone differs from it by a single base.

V and J are truncated by 2 bases and 5 bases respectively, leaving an intervening sequence of 13 bases. The CDR3 spans 14 residues, from the cysteine through the phenylalanine. Solely the CDR3 DNA is kept, with 42 bases framed from the first base. Taken from the germline V gene (reference sequence), the CDR1 and CDR2 loops are SGHNT and YYREEE. The sample was PBMCs. This sequence uses TRBV5-4 and TRBJ2-5; TRBD1 is possibly the D segment (5 matching bases). This clonotype was sampled from a female donor in good health and CMV-seronegative. The DNA sequence is TGTGCCAGCAGCTTAGGTCAGGGATGGGAGACCCAGTACTTC. This is translated as CASSLGQGWETQYF. The reference TRBV5-4 and TRBJ2-5 proteins fill in what lies around the CDR3, so the full variable domain reads ETGVTQSPTHLIKTRGQQVTLRCSSQSGHNTVSWYQQALGQGPQFIFQYYREEENGRGNFPPRFSGLQFPNYSSELNVNALELDDSALYLCASSLGQGWETQYFGPGTRLLVL.